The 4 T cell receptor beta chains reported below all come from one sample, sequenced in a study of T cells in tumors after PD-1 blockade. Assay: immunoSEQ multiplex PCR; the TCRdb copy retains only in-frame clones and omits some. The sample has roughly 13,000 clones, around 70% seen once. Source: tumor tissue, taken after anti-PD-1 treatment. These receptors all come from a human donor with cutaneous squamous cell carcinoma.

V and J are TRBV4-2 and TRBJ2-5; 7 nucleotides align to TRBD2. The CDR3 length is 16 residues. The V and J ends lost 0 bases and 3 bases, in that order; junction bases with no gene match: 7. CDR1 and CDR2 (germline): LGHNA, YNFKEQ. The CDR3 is CASSQERFRGEETQYF. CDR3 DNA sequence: TGTGCCAGCAGCCAAGAAAGATTCCGGGGGGAAGAGACCCAGTACTTC.

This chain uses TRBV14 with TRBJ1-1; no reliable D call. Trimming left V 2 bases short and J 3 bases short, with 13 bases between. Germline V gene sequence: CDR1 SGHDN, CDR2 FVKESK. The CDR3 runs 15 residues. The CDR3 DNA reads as TGTGCCAGCAGCCAACAACAGCTATACTACACTGAAGCTTTCTTT. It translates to CASSQQQLYYTEAFF.

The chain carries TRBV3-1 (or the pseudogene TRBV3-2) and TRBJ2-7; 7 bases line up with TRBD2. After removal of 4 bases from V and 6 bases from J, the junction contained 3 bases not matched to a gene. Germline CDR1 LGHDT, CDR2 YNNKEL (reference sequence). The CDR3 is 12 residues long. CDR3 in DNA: TGTGCCAGCAGCCGGGGGGGAGTCGAGCAGTACTTC. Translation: CASSRGGVEQYF.

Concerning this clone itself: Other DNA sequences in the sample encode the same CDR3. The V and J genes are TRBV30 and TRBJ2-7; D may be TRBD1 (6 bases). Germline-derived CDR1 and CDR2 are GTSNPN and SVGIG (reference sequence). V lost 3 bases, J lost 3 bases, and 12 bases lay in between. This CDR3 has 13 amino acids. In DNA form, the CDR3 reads TGTGCCTGGAGCCTAGGACAGCTCTACGAGCAGTACTTC. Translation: CAWSLGQLYEQYF.